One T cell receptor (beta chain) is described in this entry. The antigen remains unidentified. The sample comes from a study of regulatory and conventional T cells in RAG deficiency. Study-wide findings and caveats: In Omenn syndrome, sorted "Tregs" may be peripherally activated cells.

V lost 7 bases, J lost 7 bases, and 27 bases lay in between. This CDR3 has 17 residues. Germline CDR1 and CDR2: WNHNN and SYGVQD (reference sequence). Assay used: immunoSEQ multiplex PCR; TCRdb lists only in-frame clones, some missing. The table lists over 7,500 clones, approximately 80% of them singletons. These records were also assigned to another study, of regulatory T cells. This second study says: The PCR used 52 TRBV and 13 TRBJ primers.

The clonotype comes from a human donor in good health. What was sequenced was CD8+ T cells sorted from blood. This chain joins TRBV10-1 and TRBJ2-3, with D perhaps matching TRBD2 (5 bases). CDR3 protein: CASIRGCGIHPINTQYF. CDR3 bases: TGCGCCAGCATTCGAGGGTGCGGAATTCATCCGATCAATACGCAGTATTTT.